This TCR beta chain is from a study of T cell responses to AZD1222 COVID-19 vaccine. Method: immunoSEQ multiplex PCR; TCRdb's copy keeps in-frame clones and lacks some. The profile shows approximately 130,000 clones, roughly nine tenths of them singletons. The germline V gene encodes CDR1 SGHVS and CDR2 FNYEAQ. The ends lost 5 bases at V and 4 bases at J; junction bases unmatched: 4. The CDR3 sequence is 13 residues long. General study results and limits: Spike-specific TCR breadth rose after two AZD1222 doses, and depth rose as well. Nearly half of spike-specific TCRs reportedly target unmutated variant regions.

Of note for this clone: Its antigen is currently unknown.

V usage is TRBV7-6 and J usage is TRBJ1-2, with TRBD1 identical over 7 bases. This material consisted of peripheral blood, taken on day 0 of AZD1222 vaccination. The source of this sequence is an adult in good health. CDR3 coding DNA: TGTGCCAGCAGCAGGGCAGGGGGCTATGGCTACACCTTC. Its protein is CASSRAGGYGYTF.